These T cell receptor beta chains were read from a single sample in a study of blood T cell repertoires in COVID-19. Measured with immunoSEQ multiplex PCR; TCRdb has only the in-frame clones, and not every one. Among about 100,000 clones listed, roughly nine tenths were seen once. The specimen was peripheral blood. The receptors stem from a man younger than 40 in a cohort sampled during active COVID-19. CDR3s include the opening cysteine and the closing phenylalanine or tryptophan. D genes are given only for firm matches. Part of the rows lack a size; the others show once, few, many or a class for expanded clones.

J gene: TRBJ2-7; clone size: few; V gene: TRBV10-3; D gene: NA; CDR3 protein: CAISSPETNYEQYF; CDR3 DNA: TGTGCCATCAGTAGCCCCGAGACAAACTACGAGCAGTACTTC
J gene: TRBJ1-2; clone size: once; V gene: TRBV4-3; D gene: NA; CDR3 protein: CASSQVGGGLYGYTF; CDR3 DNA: TGCGCCAGCAGCCAAGTGGGAGGGGGACTCTATGGCTACACCTTC
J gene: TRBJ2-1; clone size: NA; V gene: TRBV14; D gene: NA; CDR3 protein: CASSQDPGDSYNEQFF; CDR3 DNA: TGTGCCAGCAGCCAAGATCCGGGGGACAGCTACAATGAGCAGTTCTTC
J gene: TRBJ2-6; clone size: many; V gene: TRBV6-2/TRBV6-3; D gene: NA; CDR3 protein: CASSPLVTSGANVLTF; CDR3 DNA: TGTGCCAGCAGTCCCTTAGTTACCTCTGGGGCCAACGTCCTGACTTTC
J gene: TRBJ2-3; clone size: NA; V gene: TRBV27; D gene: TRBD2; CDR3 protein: CASSGAGGINTDTQYF; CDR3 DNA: TGTGCCAGCAGTGGGGCGGGGGGGATTAACACAGATACGCAGTATTTT
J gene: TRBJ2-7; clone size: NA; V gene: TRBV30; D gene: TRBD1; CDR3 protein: CAWSVWAGGILEQYF; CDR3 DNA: TGTGCCTGGAGTGTATGGGCAGGGGGCATTCTCGAGCAGTACTTC
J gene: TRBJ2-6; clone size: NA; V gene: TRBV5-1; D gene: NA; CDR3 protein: CASSLLSTGTYTSGANVLTF; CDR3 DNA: TGCGCCAGCAGCTTGTTGTCCACTGGGACATATACCTCTGGGGCCAACGTCCTGACTTTC
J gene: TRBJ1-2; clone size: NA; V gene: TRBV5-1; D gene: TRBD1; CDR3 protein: CASSSGQGINGYTF; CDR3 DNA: TGCGCCAGCAGCTCCGGACAGGGTATTAATGGCTACACCTTC
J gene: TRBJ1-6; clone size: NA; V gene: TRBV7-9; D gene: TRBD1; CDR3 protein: CASSPTQGAFHF; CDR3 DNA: TGTGCCAGCAGCCCGACACAGGGGGCGTTCCACTTT
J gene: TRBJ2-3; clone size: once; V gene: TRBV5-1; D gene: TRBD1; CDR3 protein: CASSRQGSLSTDTQYF; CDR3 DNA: TGCGCCAGCAGTCGACAGGGGAGCCTAAGCACAGATACGCAGTATTTT
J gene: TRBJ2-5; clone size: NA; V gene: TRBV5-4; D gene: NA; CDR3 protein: CASSLVETGQETQYF; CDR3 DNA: TGTGCCAGCAGCTTGGTTGAGACAGGACAAGAGACCCAGTACTTC
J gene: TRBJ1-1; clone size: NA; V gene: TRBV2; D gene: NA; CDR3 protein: CASSERQRAFF; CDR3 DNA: TGTGCCAGCAGTGAACGCCAGAGGGCTTTCTTT
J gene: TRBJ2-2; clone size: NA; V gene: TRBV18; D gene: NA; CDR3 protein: CASSPLGGADTGELFF; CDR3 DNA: TGTGCCAGCTCACCACTCGGAGGGGCTGACACCGGGGAGCTGTTTTTT
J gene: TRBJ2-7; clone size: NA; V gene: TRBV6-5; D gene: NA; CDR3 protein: CASGREQSSAYEQYF; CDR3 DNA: TGTGCCAGCGGCCGGGAGCAGTCGTCAGCCTACGAGCAGTACTTC
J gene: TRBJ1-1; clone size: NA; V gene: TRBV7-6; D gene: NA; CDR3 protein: CASSSGQANTEAFF; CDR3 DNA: TGTGCCAGCAGCTCGGGACAAGCGAACACTGAAGCTTTCTTT
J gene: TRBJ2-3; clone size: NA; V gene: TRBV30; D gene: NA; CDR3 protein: CAWSTVTDTQYF; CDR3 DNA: TGTGCCTGGAGTACGGTCACAGATACGCAGTATTTT
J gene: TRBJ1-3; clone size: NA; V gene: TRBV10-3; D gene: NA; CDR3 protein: CAISYSGNTIYF; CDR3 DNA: TGTGCCATCAGCTACTCTGGAAACACCATATATTTT
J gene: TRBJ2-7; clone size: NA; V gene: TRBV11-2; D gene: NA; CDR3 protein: CASSLQGYEQYF; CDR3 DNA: TGTGCCAGCAGCTTACAGGGCTACGAGCAGTACTTC
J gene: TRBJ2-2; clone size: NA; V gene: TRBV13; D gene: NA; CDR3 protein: CASSSIRGAYTGELFF; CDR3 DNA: TGTGCCAGCAGCTCCATCAGGGGGGCCTACACCGGGGAGCTGTTTTTT
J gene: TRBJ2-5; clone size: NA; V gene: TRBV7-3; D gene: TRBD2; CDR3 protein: CASSVTSGGLETQYF; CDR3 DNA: TGTGCCAGCAGCGTGACTAGCGGGGGGTTGGAGACCCAGTACTTC
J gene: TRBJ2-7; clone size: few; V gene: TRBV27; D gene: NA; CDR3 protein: CASSPTVEYEQYF; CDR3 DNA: TGTGCCAGCAGCCCAACCGTGGAGTACGAGCAGTACTTC
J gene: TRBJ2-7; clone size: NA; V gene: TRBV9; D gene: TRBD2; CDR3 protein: CASSPGTSGGYEQYF; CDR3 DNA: TGTGCCAGCAGCCCCGGGACTAGCGGGGGCTACGAGCAGTACTTC
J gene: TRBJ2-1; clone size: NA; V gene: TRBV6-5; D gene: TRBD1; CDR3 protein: CASTAGGSYNEQFF; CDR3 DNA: TGTGCCAGCACAGCAGGGGGCTCCTACAATGAGCAGTTCTTC
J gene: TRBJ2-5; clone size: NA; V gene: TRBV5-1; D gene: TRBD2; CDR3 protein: CASKTGLGAQETQYF; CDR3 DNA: TGCGCCAGCAAGACTGGACTAGGAGCCCAAGAGACCCAGTACTTC
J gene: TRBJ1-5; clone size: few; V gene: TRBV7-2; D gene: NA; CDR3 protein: CASSLWRDSNQPQHF; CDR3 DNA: TGTGCCAGCAGCTTATGGCGGGATAGCAATCAGCCCCAGCATTTT
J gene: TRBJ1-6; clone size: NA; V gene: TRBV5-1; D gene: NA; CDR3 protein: CASSLSQGPLHF; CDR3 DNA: TGCGCCAGCAGCTTGAGTCAGGGACCCCTCCACTTT
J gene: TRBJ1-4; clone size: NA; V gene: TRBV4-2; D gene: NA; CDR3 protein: CASSQDRGATNEKLFF; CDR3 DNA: TGTGCCAGCAGCCAAGACAGGGGTGCAACTAATGAAAAACTGTTTTTT
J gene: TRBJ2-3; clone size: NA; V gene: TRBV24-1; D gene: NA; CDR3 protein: CATSDPRRESPDTQYF; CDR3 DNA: TGTGCCACCAGTGATCCTCGTCGGGAGTCCCCAGATACGCAGTATTTT
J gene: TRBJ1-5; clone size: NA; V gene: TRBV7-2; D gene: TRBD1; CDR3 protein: CASSLDRGTHQPQHF; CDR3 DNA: TGTGCCAGCAGCTTGGACAGGGGGACACATCAGCCCCAGCATTTT
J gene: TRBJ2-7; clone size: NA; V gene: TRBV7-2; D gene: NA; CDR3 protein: CASSLRDGYEQYF; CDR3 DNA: TGTGCCAGCAGCCTGCGGGACGGCTACGAGCAGTACTTC
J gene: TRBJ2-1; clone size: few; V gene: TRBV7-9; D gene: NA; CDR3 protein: CASNGLGGNEQFF; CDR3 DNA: TGTGCCAGCAACGGGCTGGGGGGAAATGAGCAGTTCTTC
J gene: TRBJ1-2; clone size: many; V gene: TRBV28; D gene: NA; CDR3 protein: CASSPDRPNYGYTF; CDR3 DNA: TGTGCCAGCAGTCCCGACAGGCCCAACTATGGCTACACCTTC
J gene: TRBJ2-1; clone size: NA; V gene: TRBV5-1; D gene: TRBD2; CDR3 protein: CASTPGLGVKSGGNEQFF; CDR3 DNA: TGCGCCAGCACTCCGGGACTAGGCGTAAAGAGCGGGGGCAATGAGCAGTTCTTC
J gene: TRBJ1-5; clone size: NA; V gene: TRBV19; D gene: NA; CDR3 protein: CASSPGHFQPQHF; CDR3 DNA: TGTGCCAGTAGTCCCGGACACTTCCAGCCCCAGCATTTT
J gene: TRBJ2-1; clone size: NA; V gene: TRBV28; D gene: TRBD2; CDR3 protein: CASSFFGGAGGEQFF; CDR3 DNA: TGTGCCAGCAGTTTTTTCGGGGGGGCAGGCGGTGAGCAGTTCTTC
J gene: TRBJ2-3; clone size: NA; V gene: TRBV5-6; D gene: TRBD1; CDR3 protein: CASSAVDRNVATDTQYF; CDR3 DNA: TGTGCCAGCAGCGCAGTGGACAGGAATGTTGCCACAGATACGCAGTATTTT
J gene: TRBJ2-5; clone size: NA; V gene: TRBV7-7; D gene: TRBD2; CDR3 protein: CASTETSGLRQETQYF; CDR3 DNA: TGTGCCAGCACCGAGACTAGCGGATTACGCCAAGAGACCCAGTACTTC
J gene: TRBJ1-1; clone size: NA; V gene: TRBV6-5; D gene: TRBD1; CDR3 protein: CASGRQGPGTEAFF; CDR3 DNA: TGTGCCAGCGGTCGACAGGGTCCGGGCACTGAAGCTTTCTTT
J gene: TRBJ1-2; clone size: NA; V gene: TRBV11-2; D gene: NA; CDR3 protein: CASSFNGYGYTF; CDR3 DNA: TGTGCCAGCAGCTTCAACGGGTATGGCTACACCTTC
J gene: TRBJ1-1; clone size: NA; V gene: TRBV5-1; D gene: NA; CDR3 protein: CASSLEGGREAFF; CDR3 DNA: TGCGCCAGCAGCTTGGAGGGGGGGCGTGAAGCTTTCTTT
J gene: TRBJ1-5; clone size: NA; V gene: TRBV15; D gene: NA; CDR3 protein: CATSRGQHNQPQHF; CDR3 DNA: TGTGCCACCAGCAGAGGACAGCACAATCAGCCCCAGCATTTT
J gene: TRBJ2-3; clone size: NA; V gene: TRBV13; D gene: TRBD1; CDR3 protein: CASSLATGAGTDTQYF; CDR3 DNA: TGTGCCAGCAGCTTAGCCACAGGGGCTGGAACAGATACGCAGTATTTT
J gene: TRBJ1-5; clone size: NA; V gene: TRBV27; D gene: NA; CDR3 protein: CASRLLGEAPQHF; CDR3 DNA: TGTGCCAGCAGACTACTGGGGGAGGCGCCCCAGCATTTT
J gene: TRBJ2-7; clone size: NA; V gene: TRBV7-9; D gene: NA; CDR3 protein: CASSLRGRGWAYEQYF; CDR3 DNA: TGTGCCAGCAGCTTACGGGGCAGGGGTTGGGCCTACGAGCAGTACTTC
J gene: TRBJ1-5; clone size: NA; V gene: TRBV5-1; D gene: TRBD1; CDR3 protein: CASSLGDRVEQPQHF; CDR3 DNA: TGCGCCAGCAGCTTGGGGGACAGGGTAGAGCAGCCCCAGCATTTT
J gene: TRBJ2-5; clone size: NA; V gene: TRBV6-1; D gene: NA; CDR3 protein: CASSEETRQETQYF; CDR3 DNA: TGTGCCAGCAGTGAAGAAACACGCCAAGAGACCCAGTACTTC
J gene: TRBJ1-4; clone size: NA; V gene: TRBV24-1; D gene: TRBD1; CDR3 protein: CATSDLFGTGPYQATNEKLFF; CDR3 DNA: TGTGCCACCAGTGATTTGTTTGGGACAGGTCCCTACCAAGCAACTAATGAAAAACTGTTTTTT
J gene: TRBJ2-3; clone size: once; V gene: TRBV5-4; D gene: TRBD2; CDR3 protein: CASSLKLAGDPSTDTQYF; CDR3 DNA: TGTGCCAGCAGCTTGAAACTAGCGGGGGACCCTAGCACAGATACGCAGTATTTT
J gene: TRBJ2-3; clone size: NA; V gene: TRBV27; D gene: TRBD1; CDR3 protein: CASRLGDRGSTDTQYF; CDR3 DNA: TGTGCCAGCAGACTTGGGGACAGGGGGAGCACAGATACGCAGTATTTT
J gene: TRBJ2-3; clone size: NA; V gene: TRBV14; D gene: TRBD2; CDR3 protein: CASSPPTFTSGLGGTQYF; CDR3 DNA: TGTGCCAGCAGCCCTCCCACTTTTACTAGCGGGCTGGGGGGTACGCAGTATTTT
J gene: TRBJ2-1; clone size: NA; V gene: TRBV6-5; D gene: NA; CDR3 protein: CASSQQGLGENEQFF; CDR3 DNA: TGTGCCAGCAGTCAACAGGGTCTCGGGGAAAATGAGCAGTTCTTC
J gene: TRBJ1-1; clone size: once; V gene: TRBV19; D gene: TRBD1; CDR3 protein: CASSSLRGQRTEAFF; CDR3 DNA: TGTGCCAGTTCAAGTTTGAGGGGGCAAAGGACTGAAGCTTTCTTT
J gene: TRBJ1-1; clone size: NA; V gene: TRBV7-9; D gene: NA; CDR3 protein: CASRRGTEAFF; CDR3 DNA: TGTGCCAGCCGGAGGGGCACTGAAGCTTTCTTT
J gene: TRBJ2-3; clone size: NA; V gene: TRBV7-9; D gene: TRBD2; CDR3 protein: CASSFRRGSTDTQYF; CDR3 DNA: TGTGCCAGCAGCTTCCGGCGGGGGAGCACAGATACGCAGTATTTT